One sample yielded the 3 T cell receptor beta chains listed below, sequenced in a study of T cell responses to AZD1222 COVID-19 vaccine. Sequenced by immunoSEQ multiplex PCR; TCRdb stores in-frame clones only, minus some. Seen here are approximately 130,000 clones, approximately 83% observed once, and the top ten hold less than 10%. The sequenced sample was peripheral blood, obtained on day 0 of AZD1222 vaccination. These receptor sequences come from an adult in good health.

The chain employs TRBV6-5 and TRBJ1-4, with 11 bases lining up with TRBD1. The germline V gene encodes CDR1 MNHEY and CDR2 SVGAGI. The CDR3 runs to 14 residues. V shed 4 bases, J shed 8 bases, and the junction held 3 bases outside the gene matches. For the CDR3, the DNA is TGTGCCAGCAGTTGGGACAGGGGGTTGGAAAAACTGTTTTTT. Translated: CASSWDRGLEKLFF.

The chain uses TRBV4-2 and TRBJ2-3, with D hard to call. The germline V gene has CDR1 LGHNA and CDR2 YNFKEQ. Trimming shortened V by 0 bases and J by 12 bases, and 7 bases separated the two germline ends. The CDR3 totals 11 residues. The CDR3: CASSQELVQYF. CDR3 sequence (DNA): TGTGCCAGCAGCCAAGAGCTAGTCCAGTATTTT.

The V call is TRBV6-5, the J call TRBJ1-2, with 8 bases fitting TRBD1. The trim removed 5 bases at V and 7 bases at J, leaving 3 bases unmatched. Germline V lookup: CDR1 MNHEY, CDR2 SVGAGI. The CDR3 is 12 residues long. For the CDR3, the DNA is TGTGCCAGCAGTAAACAGGGGGGTGGCTACACCTTC. Amino acids: CASSKQGGGYTF.